This T cell receptor beta chain was captured in a study of identical twins. The germline CDR1 and CDR2 sequences are MNHEY and SMNVEV (reference sequence). Trimming removed 3 bases at V and 1 base at J, with 18 bases between. There are 18 residues in the CDR3. TCRdb redid the calling of the 5' RACE reads with MiXCR, one entry per CDR3 protein. The sample has some 570,000 distinct CDR3 sequences, about 20% seen once. A further study also used this sample, focusing on yellow fever vaccine responses in identical twins. That work states: Twins' vaccine T cell responses reportedly seemed partly convergent and partly personalized.

The source material was CD4+ T cells sorted from blood. The receptor's source is a woman younger than 35 in good health. The V gene is TRBV27, the J gene TRBJ2-2; TRBD2 is a possible D gene (6 bases). CDR3 bases: TGTGCCAGCAGTTTGTCGGAGGGAGCCAGGCAGAACACCGGGGAGCTGTTTTTT. Translation: CASSLSEGARQNTGELFF.